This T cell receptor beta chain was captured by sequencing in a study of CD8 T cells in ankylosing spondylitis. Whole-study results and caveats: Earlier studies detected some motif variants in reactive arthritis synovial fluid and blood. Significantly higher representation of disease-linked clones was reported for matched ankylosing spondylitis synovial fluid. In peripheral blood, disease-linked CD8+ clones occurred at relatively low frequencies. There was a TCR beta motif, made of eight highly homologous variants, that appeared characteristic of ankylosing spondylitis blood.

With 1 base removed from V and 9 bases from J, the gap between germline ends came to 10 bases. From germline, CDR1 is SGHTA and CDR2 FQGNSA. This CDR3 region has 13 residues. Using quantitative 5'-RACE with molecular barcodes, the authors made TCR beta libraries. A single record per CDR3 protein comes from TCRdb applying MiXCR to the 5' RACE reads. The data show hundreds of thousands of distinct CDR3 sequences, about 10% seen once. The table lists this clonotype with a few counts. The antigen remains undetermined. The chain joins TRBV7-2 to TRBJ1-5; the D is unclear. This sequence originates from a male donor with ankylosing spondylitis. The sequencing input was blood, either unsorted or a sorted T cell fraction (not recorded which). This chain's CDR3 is CASSLVLAGPQHF. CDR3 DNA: TGTGCCAGCAGCTTAGTGTTAGCCGGGCCCCAGCATTTT.